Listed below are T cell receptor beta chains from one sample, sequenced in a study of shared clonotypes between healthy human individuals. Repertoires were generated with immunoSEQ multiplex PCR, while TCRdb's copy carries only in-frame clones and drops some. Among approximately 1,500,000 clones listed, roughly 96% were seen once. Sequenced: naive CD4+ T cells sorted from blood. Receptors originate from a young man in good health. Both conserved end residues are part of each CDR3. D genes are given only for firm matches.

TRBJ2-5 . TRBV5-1 CASSLGSTGPETQYF
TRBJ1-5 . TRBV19 CASSIDASSLPQHF
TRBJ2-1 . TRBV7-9 CASSFWSGSNEQFF
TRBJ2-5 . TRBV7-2 CASSRTVQETQYF
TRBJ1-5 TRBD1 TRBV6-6 CASSPGQGMAQPQHF
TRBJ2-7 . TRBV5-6 CASSTWSLAPYEQYF
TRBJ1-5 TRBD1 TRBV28 CASSFPTGTGGRSNQPQHF
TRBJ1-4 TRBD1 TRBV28 CASASGPLRGREKLFF
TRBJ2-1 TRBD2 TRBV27 CASSLWSSGGDEQFF
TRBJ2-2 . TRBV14 CASSLRRDTGELFF
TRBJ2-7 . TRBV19 CASSRYENYEQYF
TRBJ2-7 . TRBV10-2 CASSLPSLSSHEQYF
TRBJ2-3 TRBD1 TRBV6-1 CASSTGTASTDTQYF
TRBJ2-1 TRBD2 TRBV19 CASLKREGFGEQFF
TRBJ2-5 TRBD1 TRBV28 CASSFVGGIQETQYF
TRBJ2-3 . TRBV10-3 CAISFSSLPTDTQYF
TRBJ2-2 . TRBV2 CASSEARWTAGELFF
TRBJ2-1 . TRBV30 CAWGIKAASNEQFF